The 9 T cell receptor beta chains given below trace back to one sample, sequenced in a study of blood T cell repertoires in COVID-19. Assay: immunoSEQ multiplex PCR; the TCRdb copy retains only in-frame clones and omits some. Seen here are over 250,000 clones, about 87% observed once, and the top ten hold approximately 3.8%. Sequenced sample: peripheral blood. These receptor sequences come from a man between 60 and 75 years old who had recovered from COVID-19.

This chain connects TRBV18 to TRBJ2-1, with a tentative D call TRBD1 (5 bases). The V end lost 0 bases, the J end lost 5 bases, and 11 bases lay between the germline ends. Germline lookup yields CDR1 KGHSH and CDR2 LQKENI. The CDR3 is 15 amino acids. DNA for the CDR3: TGTGCCAGCTCACCACCGGCTGTCAGGGACAATGAGCAGTTCTTC. Translated: CASSPPAVRDNEQFF.

J is TRBJ1-6 and V is TRBV5-1; the D gene is possibly TRBD1 (5 bases). The V end lost 4 bases, the J end lost 9 bases, and 20 bases lay between the germline ends. The CDR3 has 16 residues. Germline values: CDR1 SGHRS, CDR2 YFSETQ. DNA of the CDR3: TGCGCCAGCAGCCTGGGGGTGGTCCGAGCGGGTTCACCCCTCCACTTT. Amino acid sequence: CASSLGVVRAGSPLHF.

This chain connects TRBV7-2 to TRBJ2-2; 7 bases match TRBD1. With 2 bases clipped from V and 5 bases from J, the junction kept 2 bases outside the gene matches. The CDR3 runs to 14 residues. Germline loops: CDR1 SGHTA, CDR2 FQGNSA. In nucleotides, the CDR3 is TGTGCCAGCAGCTTAAGCAGGGGGACCGGGGAGCTGTTTTTT. It yields the protein CASSLSRGTGELFF.

V usage is TRBV9 and J usage is TRBJ2-5; TRBD1 aligns across 9 bases. Germline trimming cut 0 bases from V and 7 bases from J; bases unmatched to any gene: 7. This CDR3 is 15 amino acids long. The germline CDR1 and CDR2 sequences are SGDLS and YYNGEE. CDR3 in amino acids: CASSVDGTGSGTQYF. The CDR3 nucleotides read TGTGCCAGCAGCGTAGACGGGACAGGGTCAGGGACCCAGTACTTC.

The chain recombines TRBV7-2 with TRBJ1-6; the match to TRBD1 covers 7 bases. After removal of 4 bases from V and 15 bases from J, the junction contained 9 bases not matched to a gene. CDR1 and CDR2 from the germline V gene are SGHTA and FQGNSA. The CDR3 length is 13 residues. The CDR3 nucleotides read TGTGCCAGCAGCTCCCGGACAGGTGACGTCCTCCACTTT. This codes for CASSSRTGDVLHF.

The chain couples TRBV5-4 to TRBJ2-5; maybe TRBD1 (5 bases). Germline V lookup: CDR1 SGHNT, CDR2 YYREEE (reference sequence). The V end lost 0 bases, the J end lost 2 bases, and 8 bases lay between the germline ends. CDR3 length equals 14 residues. CDR3 loop: CASSLGTRQETQYF. In DNA, the CDR3 is TGTGCCAGCAGCTTGGGGACACGGCAAGAGACCCAGTACTTC.

This clone has only a few counts. V usage is TRBV30 and J usage is TRBJ2-3, with TRBD2 identical over 8 bases. Germline assignment: CDR1 GTSNPN and CDR2 SVGIG (reference sequence). Trimming took 5 bases from V and 4 from J; bases not matched to a gene: 8. The CDR3 extends over 14 amino acids. The CDR3 DNA reads TGTGCCTGGCTTGGAAGCGGGGGATCAGATACGCAGTATTTT. It specifies CAWLGSGGSDTQYF.

This clone was detected once. The chain combines TRBV18 with TRBJ1-3; 8 bases line up with TRBD1. CDR3 length: 18 amino acids. Germline CDR1 KGHSH, CDR2 LQKENI. Trimming at V came to 4 bases and at J to 0 bases, leaving 11 bases not matched to a gene. Written as DNA, the CDR3 is TGTGCCAGCTCACTTACGGGACAGGCCACTAGCTCTGGAAACACCATATATTTT. It yields the protein CASSLTGQATSSGNTIYF.

This chain links TRBV19 with TRBJ1-1; tentative D call: TRBD1 (5 bases). The germline V gene encodes CDR1 LNHDA and CDR2 SQIVND (reference sequence). V lost 1 base, J lost 1 base, and 13 bases lay in between. This CDR3 contains 16 residues. CDR3 bases: TGTGCCAGTAGTATAGGGAGGGGTCGTCGGAACACTGAAGCTTTCTTT. Protein sequence: CASSIGRGRRNTEAFF.